This TCR beta chain was sequenced for a study of response to subunit inactivated influenza vaccine. The V segment lost 5 bases and the J segment 2 bases; nucleotides outside the gene matches: 6. The germline V gene has CDR1 MNHNS and CDR2 SASEGT. The CDR3 is made up of 15 amino acids. TCRdb reprocessed the RT-PCR reads with MiXCR, giving one entry per CDR3 protein. The table lists hundreds of thousands of distinct CDR3 sequences, around 11% of them singletons, with about 11% in the top ten. The same sample was also used in a study of T cells expressing NK-cell markers. Per that paper: The cDNA for TCR beta came from 5'RACE template switching with UMIs.

This specimen consisted of PBMCs from blood, obtained on the day of vaccination. The genes are TRBV6-1 and TRBJ1-5; 7 bases are a match to TRBD1. The receptor was isolated from a man between 50 and 59 years old who received an inactivated influenza vaccine. The CDR3 DNA reads TGTGCCAGCAGTCCCGGGACAGTGGGCAATCAGCCCCAGCATTTT. It specifies CASSPGTVGNQPQHF.